The clone carrying this T cell receptor (beta chain) was counted ten times or more. The sample belongs to a study of regulatory T cells in long-lasting Graves disease. Time point of the sample: newly diagnosed GD, antithyroid drugs for less than 3 months. The authors made the TCR library using RNA they extracted from PBMCs. The CDR3 totals 16 residues. Trimming took 0 bases from V and 1 from J, leaving 12 bases between them. The germline V gene has CDR1 MGHRA and CDR2 YSYEKL. Through Arm-PCR of CDR3 regions and iRepertoire HTBI primers, TCR beta libraries were built. TCRdb itself ran the multiplex PCR reads through MiXCR, one entry per CDR3 protein. The sample has approximately 230,000 distinct CDR3 sequences; approximately 20% are singletons.

The rearrangement joins TRBV4-1 to TRBJ1-2; unclear D gene. The clonotype originates from a female donor with Graves disease. The source was peripheral blood mononuclear cells (PBMCs), collected at new diagnosis, from a patient treated with antithyroid drugs. The CDR3 DNA reads as TGCGCCAGCAGCCAAGAAGAGGTTTCGCTTAACTATGGCTACACCTTC. This translates into CASSQEEVSLNYGYTF.